This T cell receptor beta chain was observed in a study of blood T cell repertoires in COVID-19. Study in general: Donors in the United States, Italy and Spain gave samples during acute or convalescent COVID-19. PBMCs, B-cell-depleted T cells, or T cells provided the cDNA or gDNA that made up the material.

Germline loops: CDR1 SGDLS, CDR2 YYNGEE. CDR3 length: 16 residues. V was pared by 5 bases and J by 0 bases, with 8 bases of the junction left unmatched. In the study's own analysis: Estimation of nucleated cell counts was performed using reference gene primer amplification. The protocol was immunoSEQ multiplex PCR, while the TCRdb copy is restricted to in-frame clones and leaves out a portion. V, J and clone size are those of that table, while D and trimming were read from the DNA. The profile shows 170,000 or so clones, more than 70% of them singletons. The sample comprised peripheral blood. The sequence was collected from a man in his fifties or sixties with active or convalescent COVID-19. The V and J genes are TRBV9 and TRBJ2-1; 7 bases fit TRBD2. CDR3 in DNA: TGTGCCAGCAGTCCAGCGGGGACTACCTCCTACAATGAGCAGTTCTTC. Translating gives CASSPAGTTSYNEQFF.